This T cell receptor beta chain was sequenced in a study of blood T cells in healthy people across ages (dated by TCRdb to about 2015). A note on the overall study: Template switching captured roughly one uniquely barcoded TCR beta cDNA molecule per two T cells in model experiments. The study measured age-related changes in TCR beta repertoire diversity using deep sequencing normalized with unique cDNA molecular identifiers. Donors were grouped into four age groups: young (average approximately 16 years), middle-aged (under 40), aged (about 60) and long-lived (just over 80). Donors of different ages were randomly distributed across sequencing lanes to avoid experimental bias. For two donors (one aged 18 to 30 and one aged 80 or older), the study analyzed two additional independent replicas of 1 million unique cDNA reads from the same blood draw. The full study reports these points: Because donor CMV infection status was unknown, age-related changes in expanded clonotypes were potentially confounded. As age increased, observed TCR beta diversity per million T cells dropped in a roughly linear way, and a significant reduction was already evident by age 40. Compared with the aged group, more naive CD4+ T cells, fewer expanded clones and increased TCR diversity were shown by the long-lived group, suggesting age selection. Estimates of total diversity from one million sequenced T cells were regarded as lower bounds and underestimates. The percentage of naive T cells measured by flow cytometry correlated strongly with observed TCR beta diversity. Because profiling used bulk unsorted PBMCs, naive and antigen-experienced compartments could not be compared conclusively.

The library was prepared using 5' RACE. Sequencing was carried out with an Illumina HiSeq 2500. A second PCR of about 7 to 12 cycles was performed with a sample-barcoded 5' primer and a J-beta primer mix. A template-switch 5' adaptor carrying 12 random nucleotides introduced a unique molecular identifier onto each TCR beta cDNA molecule. At least 2.5 million CDR3-containing paired-end reads were obtained from each sample. First-strand cDNA synthesis was performed from all RNA using the Mint cDNA synthesis kit, with priming by a TRBC-specific oligonucleotide. Following uracil-DNA glycosylase treatment, a first 18-cycle PCR with universal primers M1SS and BC2_uni_R was performed on all cDNA. As for how the authors treated the data: Each sample was normalized by randomly selecting 1 million high-quality reads, each carrying a distinct molecular identifier. Instead of being binned into consensus sequences, reads with shared molecular identifiers were discarded. MiTCR, run with a Q25 quality threshold and the strictest error-elimination algorithm, handled CDR3 identification, clonotype clustering and error correction. Lower-bound total TCR beta diversity was estimated with a nonparametric unseen species model using Euler transformation. TCRdb passed the public sequencing reads through fastp at Q25 and MiXCR, retaining productive beta sequences. Identical CDR3 proteins give one entry, which carries the most common genes and DNA. The authors' filters were not applied to this entry. Recorded for this sample are approximately 1.5 million distinct CDR3 sequences; 30% to 35% of them occurred a single time. The ten most abundant clones make up approximately 10% of the sample.

This clonotype has a handful of counts. Its antigen target is currently unknown. The sample holds no much larger clone one base away, and base qualities are not on file. Systemically healthy Caucasian individuals from Russia, 35 to 50 in total and aged about 6 to 100 years, were included as donors. Ten milliliters of peripheral blood were drawn from each donor into EDTA-treated Vacutainer tubes. Ficoll-Paque density-gradient centrifugation was used to isolate PBMCs, with at least 7 million per sample. Total RNA, at least 6 micrograms per sample, was extracted from PBMCs with Trizol reagent. Naive CD45RAhigh/CD27high T cell percentages were measured by flow cytometry on a PBMC aliquot from every donor. From the cysteine through the phenylalanine, the CDR3 covers 14 amino acids. The sequence is cut down to CDR3 DNA, 42 bases in frame from base 1. At the junction V is shortened by 0 bases and J by 6 bases, with 9 bases in between. Taken from the germline V gene (reference sequence), the CDR1 and CDR2 loops are MNHEY and SMNVEV.

This sequence originates from a woman in her twenties or thirties in good health. The sequenced sample was blood. The receptor chain draws on TRBV27 and TRBJ2-1; TRBD2 is a weak D gene call, 6 bases matching. The DNA sequence is given as TGTGCCAGCAGTTTATCGGCGGGGTCCAATGAGCAGTTCTTC. This is translated as CASSLSAGSNEQFF.